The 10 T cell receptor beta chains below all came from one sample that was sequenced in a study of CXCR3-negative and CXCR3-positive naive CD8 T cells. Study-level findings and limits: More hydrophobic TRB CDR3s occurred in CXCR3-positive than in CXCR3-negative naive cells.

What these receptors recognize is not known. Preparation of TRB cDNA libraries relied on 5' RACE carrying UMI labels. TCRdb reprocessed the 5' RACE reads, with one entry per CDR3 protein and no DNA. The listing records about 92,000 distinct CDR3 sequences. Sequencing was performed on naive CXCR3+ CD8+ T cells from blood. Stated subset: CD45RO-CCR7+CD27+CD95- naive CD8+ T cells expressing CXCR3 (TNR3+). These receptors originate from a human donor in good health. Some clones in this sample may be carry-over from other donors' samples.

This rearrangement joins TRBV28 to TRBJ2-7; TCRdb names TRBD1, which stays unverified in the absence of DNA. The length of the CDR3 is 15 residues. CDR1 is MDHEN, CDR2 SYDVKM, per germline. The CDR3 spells CASSFGQGASYEQYF.

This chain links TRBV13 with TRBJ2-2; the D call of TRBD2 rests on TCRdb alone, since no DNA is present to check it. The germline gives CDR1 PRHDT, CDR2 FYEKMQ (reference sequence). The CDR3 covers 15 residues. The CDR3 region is CASSLAGLPTGELFF.

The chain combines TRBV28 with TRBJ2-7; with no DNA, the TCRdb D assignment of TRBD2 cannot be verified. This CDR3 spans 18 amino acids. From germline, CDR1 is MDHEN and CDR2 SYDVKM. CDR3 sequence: CASSLPTSGGLSSYEQYF.

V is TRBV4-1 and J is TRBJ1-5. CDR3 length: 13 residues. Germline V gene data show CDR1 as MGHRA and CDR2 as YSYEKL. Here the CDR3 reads CASSQDSNQPQHF.

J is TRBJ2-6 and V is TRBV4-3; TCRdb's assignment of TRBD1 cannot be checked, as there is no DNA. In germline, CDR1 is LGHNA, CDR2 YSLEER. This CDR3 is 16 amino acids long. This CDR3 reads CASSQEGAGGANVLTF.

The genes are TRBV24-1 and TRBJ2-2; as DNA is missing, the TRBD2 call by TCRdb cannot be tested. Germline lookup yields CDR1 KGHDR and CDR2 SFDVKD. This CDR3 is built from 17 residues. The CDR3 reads CATSDWGGGANTGELFF.

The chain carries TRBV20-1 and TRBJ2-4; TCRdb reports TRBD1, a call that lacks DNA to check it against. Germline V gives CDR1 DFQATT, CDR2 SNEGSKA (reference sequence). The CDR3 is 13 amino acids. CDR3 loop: CSASQRGENIQYF.

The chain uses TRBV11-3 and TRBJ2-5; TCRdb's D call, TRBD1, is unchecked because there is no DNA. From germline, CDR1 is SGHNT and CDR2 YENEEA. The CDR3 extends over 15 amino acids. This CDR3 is CASSVRTENQETQYF.

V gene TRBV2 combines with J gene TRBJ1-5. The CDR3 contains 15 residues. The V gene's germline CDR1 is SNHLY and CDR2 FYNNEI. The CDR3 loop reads CASSGCGTPPQPQHF.

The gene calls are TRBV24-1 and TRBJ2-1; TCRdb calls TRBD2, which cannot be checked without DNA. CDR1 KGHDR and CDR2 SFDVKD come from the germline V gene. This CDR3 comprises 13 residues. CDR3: CATSDLLPEGQFF.